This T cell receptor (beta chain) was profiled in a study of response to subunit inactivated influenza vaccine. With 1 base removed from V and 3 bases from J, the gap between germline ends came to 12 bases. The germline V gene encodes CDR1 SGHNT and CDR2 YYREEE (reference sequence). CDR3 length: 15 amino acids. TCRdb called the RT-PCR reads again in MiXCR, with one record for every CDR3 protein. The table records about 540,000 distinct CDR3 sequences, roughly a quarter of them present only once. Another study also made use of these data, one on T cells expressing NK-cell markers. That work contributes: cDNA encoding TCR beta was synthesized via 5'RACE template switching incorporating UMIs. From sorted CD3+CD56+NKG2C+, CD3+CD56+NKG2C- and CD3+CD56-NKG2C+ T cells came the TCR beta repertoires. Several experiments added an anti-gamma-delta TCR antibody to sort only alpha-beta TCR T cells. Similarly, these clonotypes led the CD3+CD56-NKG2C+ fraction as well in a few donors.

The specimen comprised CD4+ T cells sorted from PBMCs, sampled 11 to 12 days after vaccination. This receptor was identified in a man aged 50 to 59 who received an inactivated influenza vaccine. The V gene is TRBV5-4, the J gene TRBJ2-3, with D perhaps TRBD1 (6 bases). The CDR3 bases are TGTGCCAGCAGCTTGAACAGGGCAAAAACAGATACGCAGTATTTT. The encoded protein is CASSLNRAKTDTQYF.